The present entry profiles one T cell receptor beta chain with its context. Data came from immunoSEQ multiplex PCR; TCRdb stores just in-frame clones and leaves some out. The data contain hundreds of thousands of clones, roughly 88% of them singletons. This specimen belongs to a study of blood T cell repertoires in COVID-19. Across the study: Samples representing acute and convalescent COVID-19 were sourced from the United States, Italy and Spain. The cDNA or gDNA used as material had been derived from T cells, B-cell-depleted T cells, or PBMCs.

CDR1 GTSNPN and CDR2 SVGIG come from the germline V gene (reference sequence). Trimming pared 7 bases from V and 7 bases from J, leaving 23 bases between. This CDR3 region has 16 residues. Material: peripheral blood. The V call is TRBV30, the J call TRBJ1-6; maybe TRBD1 (6 bases). This clonotype was sampled from a woman in her twenties or thirties with active or convalescent COVID-19. The CDR3 nucleotides are TGTGCCTCCGAATCCACAGGGCGCGATAGGAATTCACCCCTCCACTTT. As protein: CASESTGRDRNSPLHF.